This T cell receptor (beta chain) was retrieved from a study of shared clonotypes between healthy human individuals. Study-wide background: For every donor, three CD4 naive, three CD4 memory, two CD8 naive and one CD8 memory plates were used. General study points: Clonotype sharing levels among donors were expected to vary with sequencing depth. Donors were few, which limited the genetic and exposure-history diversity represented.

Authors' data handling: ImmunoSEQ output lacked quality scores and full-length reads, limiting matched filtering. The table came from immunoSEQ multiplex PCR; TCRdb's copy has only in-frame clones and leaves some out. V and J calls and clone size are as listed in that table; D and trimming were resolved from the DNA. The sample lists around 1.9 million clones; under 95% were seen once. About this clone itself: The antigen is undetermined.

CD8 cells classed as naive were CD45RO-negative and positively selected for CCR7, excluding terminally differentiated effector memory CD45RA+ cells. The CDR3 consists of 15 residues. Germline V gene lookup returns CDR1 MNHEY and CDR2 SMNVEV (reference sequence). V was shortened by 2 bases and J by 9 bases, with 17 bases between the two germline ends. Material for sequencing was naive CD8+ T cells from PBMCs. The V call is TRBV27, the J call TRBJ2-1; D possibly matches TRBD1 or TRBD2 (5 bases each). This receptor was obtained from a man aged 18 to 30 in good health. Some clones in this sample may be carry-over from other donors' samples. The CDR3 sequence is CASSLGPAFGGEQFF. The DNA for the CDR3 is TGTGCCAGCAGTTTAGGGCCAGCTTTTGGGGGTGAGCAGTTCTTC.